The TCR beta chain described here comes from a study of T cells after posttransplantation cyclophosphamide. Method: immunoSEQ multiplex PCR; TCRdb's copy keeps in-frame clones and lacks some. The sample shows some 66,000 clones, 93% of them seen only once. Study-level results: Skin or GI-infiltrating T cells shared few TRB sequences with blood. After PTCy, TRB diversity resembled that of CNI/methotrexate controls. Later post-transplant blood repertoires were often dominated by donor CD8+ memory clones.

Worth noting for this clone: What it binds is not known.

The CDR3 totals 20 residues. V lost 4 bases and J lost 2; bases outside the gene matches: 17. The germline gives CDR1 SGHRS, CDR2 YFSETQ. Peripheral blood was collected from the related graft donor on the marrow donation day. The sequenced sample was PBMCs. The clonotype comes from a woman under 40 in good health and a related stem cell transplant donor. The gene calls are TRBV5-1 and TRBJ2-7; 14 bases are a match to TRBD2. As DNA, the CDR3 is TGCGCCAGCAGCGCATCTCGTTGGCCGGGACTAGCGGGGGCCACCTACGAGCAGTACTTC. Translation gives CASSASRWPGLAGATYEQYF.